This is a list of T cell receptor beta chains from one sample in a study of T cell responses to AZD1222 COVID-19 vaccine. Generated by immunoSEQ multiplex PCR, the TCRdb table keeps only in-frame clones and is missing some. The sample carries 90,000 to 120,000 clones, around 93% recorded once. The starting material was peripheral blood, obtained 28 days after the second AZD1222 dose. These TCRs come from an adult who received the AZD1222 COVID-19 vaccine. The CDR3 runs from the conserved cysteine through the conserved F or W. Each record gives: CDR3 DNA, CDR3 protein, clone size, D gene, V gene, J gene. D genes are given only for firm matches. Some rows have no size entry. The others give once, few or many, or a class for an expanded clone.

CDR3nt: TGTGCCAGCAGCTTGGGGGTATGGGGTAACACCGGGGAGCTGTTTTTT
CDR3aa: CASSLGVWGNTGELFF
abundance: NA
d_gene: NA
v_gene: TRBV5-6
j_gene: TRBJ2-2

CDR3nt: TGTGCCAGCAGTTTATGGGCTTCACCCCTCCACTTT
CDR3aa: CASSLWASPLHF
abundance: once
d_gene: NA
v_gene: TRBV12-3/TRBV12-4
j_gene: TRBJ1-6

CDR3nt: TGTGCTAGTGGTCGATCCGGGACGTTGGAAGGCGAGCAGTACTTC
CDR3aa: CASGRSGTLEGEQYF
abundance: NA
d_gene: NA
v_gene: TRBV12-5
j_gene: TRBJ2-7

CDR3nt: TGTGCCAGCAGCCTGAGGCTTCAGCGGGAGCGATCCGGGGAGCTGTTTTTT
CDR3aa: CASSLRLQRERSGELFF
abundance: NA
d_gene: TRBD2
v_gene: TRBV7-2
j_gene: TRBJ2-2

CDR3nt: TGCAGCGTTGAACTAGCGGGGTCCTACGAGCAGTACTTC
CDR3aa: CSVELAGSYEQYF
abundance: NA
d_gene: TRBD2
v_gene: TRBV29-1
j_gene: TRBJ2-7

CDR3nt: TGCGCCAGCAGCTACCCTACCGAGGCCAACGTCCTGACTTTC
CDR3aa: CASSYPTEANVLTF
abundance: NA
d_gene: NA
v_gene: TRBV5-1
j_gene: TRBJ2-6

CDR3nt: TGTGCCAGCAGCTTTAACAGGGAAGAACTGTTTTTT
CDR3aa: CASSFNREELFF
abundance: NA
d_gene: NA
v_gene: TRBV11-2
j_gene: TRBJ1-4

CDR3nt: TGTGCCAGCAGCACCCGGAGAACTGAGGGTAGAAAACTGTTTTTT
CDR3aa: CASSTRRTEGRKLFF
abundance: NA
d_gene: NA
v_gene: TRBV11-2
j_gene: TRBJ1-4

CDR3nt: TGCAGCGTTACAGGGCTGGATGGCTACACCTTC
CDR3aa: CSVTGLDGYTF
abundance: NA
d_gene: NA
v_gene: TRBV29-1
j_gene: TRBJ1-2

CDR3nt: TGCGCCAGCAGCTTGGGATCTAGCTTTGAGACCCAGTACTTC
CDR3aa: CASSLGSSFETQYF
abundance: NA
d_gene: NA
v_gene: TRBV5-1
j_gene: TRBJ2-5

CDR3nt: TGTGCCAGCAGCTTAGCAGCGGGAGCGAAATACAATGAGCAGTTCTTC
CDR3aa: CASSLAAGAKYNEQFF
abundance: NA
d_gene: TRBD2
v_gene: TRBV11-2
j_gene: TRBJ2-1

CDR3nt: TGTGCCAGCAGCTTTCGTTGGGTAGCCCCACACAATGAGCAGTTCTTC
CDR3aa: CASSFRWVAPHNEQFF
abundance: NA
d_gene: NA
v_gene: TRBV7-9
j_gene: TRBJ2-1

CDR3nt: TGCGCCAGCATGAGGAGCGGGAGGGAAATCAATGAGCAGTTCTTC
CDR3aa: CASMRSGREINEQFF
abundance: NA
d_gene: TRBD2
v_gene: TRBV10-1
j_gene: TRBJ2-1

CDR3nt: TGTGCCAGCAGCATATGGAAGGACAGCCACAATGAGCAGTTCTTC
CDR3aa: CASSIWKDSHNEQFF
abundance: NA
d_gene: NA
v_gene: TRBV9
j_gene: TRBJ2-1

CDR3nt: TGTGCCAGCAGCCAAGATAGCTGGGACCATCTTCACCAAAAGCAGTACTTC
CDR3aa: CASSQDSWDHLHQKQYF
abundance: NA
d_gene: NA
v_gene: TRBV3-1/TRBV3-2
j_gene: TRBJ2-7

CDR3nt: TGTGCCAGCAGCCAGGCGGGACAGGACGTTTCGACTGGCTACACCTTC
CDR3aa: CASSQAGQDVSTGYTF
abundance: NA
d_gene: TRBD1
v_gene: TRBV4-2
j_gene: TRBJ1-2

CDR3nt: TGTGCCAGCAGCTTGGTGGGGGAGACCTACAATGAGCAGTTCTTC
CDR3aa: CASSLVGETYNEQFF
abundance: once
d_gene: NA
v_gene: TRBV7-2
j_gene: TRBJ2-1

CDR3nt: TGTGCCACCGACAGGGGGTTAGATAATAGCAATCAGCCCCAGCATTTT
CDR3aa: CATDRGLDNSNQPQHF
abundance: few
d_gene: TRBD1
v_gene: TRBV19
j_gene: TRBJ1-5

CDR3nt: TGTGCCAGCAGCTTAGGGGCGCTTGGGGATCAGCCCCAGCATTTT
CDR3aa: CASSLGALGDQPQHF
abundance: NA
d_gene: NA
v_gene: TRBV11-2
j_gene: TRBJ1-5

CDR3nt: TGTGCCACCATCGCGGCAGGGACCTACGAGCAGTACTTC
CDR3aa: CATIAAGTYEQYF
abundance: once
d_gene: NA
v_gene: TRBV24-1
j_gene: TRBJ2-7

CDR3nt: TGCAGCGTTGGAAAGGGGGCCGGCACTGAAGCTTTCTTT
CDR3aa: CSVGKGAGTEAFF
abundance: NA
d_gene: TRBD1
v_gene: TRBV29-1
j_gene: TRBJ1-1

CDR3nt: TGTGCCAGCAGTTTAACTAGTATAGCCTACAATGAGCAGTTCTTC
CDR3aa: CASSLTSIAYNEQFF
abundance: NA
d_gene: NA
v_gene: TRBV27
j_gene: TRBJ2-1

CDR3nt: TGTGCCAGCTCACCACCTGCGCGCGAGAAAAACATTCAGTACTTC
CDR3aa: CASSPPAREKNIQYF
abundance: NA
d_gene: NA
v_gene: TRBV18
j_gene: TRBJ2-4

CDR3nt: TGTGCCAGCTCACCCCCCGGACAGGGTAATCAGCCCCAGCATTTT
CDR3aa: CASSPPGQGNQPQHF
abundance: NA
d_gene: TRBD1
v_gene: TRBV18
j_gene: TRBJ1-5

CDR3nt: TGTGCCAGCAGTCCTGACAGCGCAACTAATGAAAAACTGTTTTTT
CDR3aa: CASSPDSATNEKLFF
abundance: NA
d_gene: NA
v_gene: TRBV6-5
j_gene: TRBJ1-4

CDR3nt: TGTGCCAGCAGTTGGGGCAGCAATCAGCCCCAGCATTTT
CDR3aa: CASSWGSNQPQHF
abundance: NA
d_gene: NA
v_gene: TRBV12-3/TRBV12-4
j_gene: TRBJ1-5

CDR3nt: TGTGCCAGCAGCTTAGGGGACGGTGGCTACACCTTC
CDR3aa: CASSLGDGGYTF
abundance: NA
d_gene: NA
v_gene: TRBV7-9
j_gene: TRBJ1-2

CDR3nt: TGTGCCAGCAGCTTGGGGGGACTAGCGGGAGGGCGCTACAATGAGCAGTTCTTC
CDR3aa: CASSLGGLAGGRYNEQFF
abundance: NA
d_gene: TRBD2
v_gene: TRBV5-4
j_gene: TRBJ2-1

CDR3nt: TGTGCCACCAGAGATTCGGGTGCAGATACGCAGTATTTT
CDR3aa: CATRDSGADTQYF
abundance: NA
d_gene: NA
v_gene: TRBV24-1
j_gene: TRBJ2-3

CDR3nt: TGTGCCTGGAGCCTAGAGTCTGGTCAGCCCCAGCATTTT
CDR3aa: CAWSLESGQPQHF
abundance: NA
d_gene: NA
v_gene: TRBV30
j_gene: TRBJ1-5

CDR3nt: TGCGCCAGCAGGTTATCCGGGGAAGCTTTCTTT
CDR3aa: CASRLSGEAFF
abundance: NA
d_gene: NA
v_gene: TRBV10-2
j_gene: TRBJ1-1

CDR3nt: TGTGCCAGCAGTGTTTCGGGGGGGCAGTTTGGCTATGGCTACACCTTC
CDR3aa: CASSVSGGQFGYGYTF
abundance: NA
d_gene: NA
v_gene: TRBV2
j_gene: TRBJ1-2

CDR3nt: TGTGCCAGCAGCTTAGGGACACCTCTAGCCAAAAACATTCAGTACTTC
CDR3aa: CASSLGTPLAKNIQYF
abundance: NA
d_gene: NA
v_gene: TRBV13
j_gene: TRBJ2-4

CDR3nt: TGTGCCAGTAGTATAGACGGGACAGGGGGAGAGACCCAGTACTTC
CDR3aa: CASSIDGTGGETQYF
abundance: once
d_gene: TRBD1
v_gene: TRBV19
j_gene: TRBJ2-5

CDR3nt: TGTGCCAGCCGACCGGACGGGGCCTACGAGCAGTACTTC
CDR3aa: CASRPDGAYEQYF
abundance: NA
d_gene: NA
v_gene: TRBV18
j_gene: TRBJ2-7

CDR3nt: TGTGCCATCAGTGGGAGACAGGGAGTAGCTGAAGCTTTCTTT
CDR3aa: CAISGRQGVAEAFF
abundance: NA
d_gene: TRBD1
v_gene: TRBV10-3
j_gene: TRBJ1-1

CDR3nt: TGTGCCAGCAGCCTCGCGGGTAAAAACACTGAAGCTTTCTTT
CDR3aa: CASSLAGKNTEAFF
abundance: NA
d_gene: NA
v_gene: TRBV27
j_gene: TRBJ1-1

CDR3nt: TGTGCCTGGGGCACGCAAACAGGGCAAGGAAACACCATATATTTT
CDR3aa: CAWGTQTGQGNTIYF
abundance: NA
d_gene: NA
v_gene: TRBV30
j_gene: TRBJ1-3

CDR3nt: TGTGCCAGCAGCGTAGTTCCAGGACCCTTTTACAATGAGCAGTTCTTC
CDR3aa: CASSVVPGPFYNEQFF
abundance: NA
d_gene: NA
v_gene: TRBV9
j_gene: TRBJ2-1

CDR3nt: TGTGCCAGCAGTGAATGGACAGCGCAAGAGACCCAGTACTTC
CDR3aa: CASSEWTAQETQYF
abundance: NA
d_gene: NA
v_gene: TRBV25-1
j_gene: TRBJ2-5

CDR3nt: TGTGCCAGCAGCCTTAGACAGGGCCTCTATAATTCACCCCTCCACTTT
CDR3aa: CASSLRQGLYNSPLHF
abundance: NA
d_gene: TRBD1
v_gene: TRBV3-1/TRBV3-2
j_gene: TRBJ1-6

CDR3nt: TGTGCCAGCAGCCTGACTAGCGGGAGTTACAATGAGCAGTTCTTC
CDR3aa: CASSLTSGSYNEQFF
abundance: few
d_gene: TRBD2
v_gene: TRBV6-5
j_gene: TRBJ2-1

CDR3nt: TGTGCCAGCAGCTTAGACAGAGGGAGATATGCAACTAATGAAAAACTGTTTTTT
CDR3aa: CASSLDRGRYATNEKLFF
abundance: NA
d_gene: NA
v_gene: TRBV7-8
j_gene: TRBJ1-4

CDR3nt: TGTGCCAGCTCACCACCCGCATGGACTGAAGCTTTCTTT
CDR3aa: CASSPPAWTEAFF
abundance: once
d_gene: NA
v_gene: TRBV18
j_gene: TRBJ1-1

CDR3nt: TGTGCCACGGGGACCGGGACAGGGGGCTTCAACAATCAGCCCCAGCATTTT
CDR3aa: CATGTGTGGFNNQPQHF
abundance: NA
d_gene: TRBD1
v_gene: TRBV10-3
j_gene: TRBJ1-5

CDR3nt: TGTGCCAGCAGCTTAGGGGAGGGGCGACTCTCTGGAAACACCATATATTTT
CDR3aa: CASSLGEGRLSGNTIYF
abundance: NA
d_gene: NA
v_gene: TRBV11-2
j_gene: TRBJ1-3

CDR3nt: TGTGCCAGCAGCTTAGGAGGGGTTGAGCAGTTCTTC
CDR3aa: CASSLGGVEQFF
abundance: NA
d_gene: NA
v_gene: TRBV13
j_gene: TRBJ2-1

CDR3nt: TGTGCCAGCAGAGGACTAGCAGGTACGCAGTATTTT
CDR3aa: CASRGLAGTQYF
abundance: NA
d_gene: TRBD2
v_gene: TRBV5-6
j_gene: TRBJ2-3

CDR3nt: TGCGCCAGCAGCCCAGGGGCGAGCCTCTCCTACAATGAGCAGTTCTTC
CDR3aa: CASSPGASLSYNEQFF
abundance: NA
d_gene: NA
v_gene: TRBV4-1
j_gene: TRBJ2-1

CDR3nt: TGTGCCAGCTGCCTGACAGGAAACACTGAAGCTTTCTTT
CDR3aa: CASCLTGNTEAFF
abundance: NA
d_gene: NA
v_gene: TRBV6-2/TRBV6-3
j_gene: TRBJ1-1

CDR3nt: TGTGCCAGCAGAGGAGCAAACACAGAGTATGGTTACGAGCAGTACTTC
CDR3aa: CASRGANTEYGYEQYF
abundance: NA
d_gene: NA
v_gene: TRBV27
j_gene: TRBJ2-7

CDR3nt: TGTGCCAGCAGAGGCGGGCTGGGGTCAGATACGCAGTATTTT
CDR3aa: CASRGGLGSDTQYF
abundance: NA
d_gene: NA
v_gene: TRBV5-4
j_gene: TRBJ2-3